A single sample gave rise to the 32 T cell receptor beta chains below, sequenced in a study of OX40 agonist ivuxolimab in advanced cancers. Receptor amplification or capture employed the immunoSEQ multiplex PCR assay. The clones in this table, taken by TCRdb from immuneACCESS, are in-frame only. Not every clone is retained; where verified, under half of the shortfall comes from an unresolved V gene, and the cause of the rest is unknown. This sample has 100,000 or so clones in its table, and roughly 88% of those were observed once. The ten largest clones represent less than 0.75% of the sample. Sequenced here: CD4+ or CD8+ T cells sorted from blood, sampled in a trial of the OX40 agonist ivuxolimab. The receptors were gathered from an adult with an advanced solid tumor such as melanoma, head and neck, liver or kidney cancer.

V and J are TRBV7-2 and TRBJ2-2, with D possibly matching TRBD1 (5 bases). V dropped 5 bases and J dropped 2 bases, with 15 bases sitting between them. CDR1 and CDR2 from the germline V gene are SGHTA and FQGNSA. CDR3 length: 16 residues. CDR3 DNA sequence: TGTGCCAGCAGCCCCCGACAGTTTCTAAACACCGGGGAGCTGTTTTTT. It translates to CASSPRQFLNTGELFF.

This clone was detected only once. This chain joins TRBV14 and TRBJ2-7, with D possibly being TRBD1 (5 bases). This CDR3 region has 14 residues. Germline V gene sequence: CDR1 SGHDN, CDR2 FVKESK. The germline V and J ends were trimmed by 4 bases and 3 bases, with 13 bases remaining between them. The CDR3: CASSPETAFYEQYF. In DNA, the CDR3 is TGTGCCAGCAGCCCGGAGACAGCCTTCTACGAGCAGTACTTC. The full variable domain, in which reference TRBV14 and TRBJ2-7 provide the parts outside the CDR3, is EAGVTQFPSHSVIEKGQTVTLRCDPISGHDNLYWYRRVMGKEIKFLLHFVKESKQDESGMPNNRFLAERTGGTYSTLKVQPAELEDSGVYFCASSPETAFYEQYFGPGTRLTVT.

The chain uses TRBV5-1 and TRBJ2-7, with D unresolved. Deletions cut 2 bases from V and 7 bases from J, with 19 bases between. The germline CDR1 and CDR2 sequences are SGHRS and YFSETQ. The CDR3 has 15 amino acids. The CDR3: CASSFSFNADGEQYF. The CDR3 DNA sequence: TGCGCCAGCAGCTTTAGTTTCAACGCCGACGGGGAGCAGTACTTC.

This rearrangement joins TRBV28 to TRBJ2-6, with TRBD2 as a possible D gene (5 bases). Per germline, CDR1 MDHEN and CDR2 SYDVKM. The CDR3 loop spans 16 amino acids. V gave up 6 bases and J gave up 0 bases, with 12 bases separating them. CDR3 nucleotide sequence: TGTGCCAGCAGCCCGCCGGGGTACTCTGGGGCCAACGTCCTGACTTTC. Protein: CASSPPGYSGANVLTF.

The rearrangement uses TRBV4-2 and TRBJ1-5, with D possibly matching TRBD1 (5 bases). CDR3 length: 17 amino acids. Trimming stripped 0 bases from V and 1 base from J, with 13 bases between. Looked up from germline, CDR1 is LGHNA and CDR2 is YNFKEQ. DNA for the CDR3: TGTGCCAGCAGCCAAGATGGGGCGTTGGGAAGCAATCAGCCCCAGCATTTT. Translation gives CASSQDGALGSNQPQHF.

The rearrangement joins TRBV30 to TRBJ2-5; D possibly corresponds to TRBD1 (6 bases). V was cut by 4 bases and J by 7 bases, with 10 bases left in between. Germline CDR1 and CDR2: GTSNPN and SVGIG (reference sequence). The CDR3 totals 11 residues. The CDR3 loop reads CAWTDSLTQYF. CDR3 DNA: TGTGCCTGGACGGACAGTTTGACCCAGTACTTC.

The V gene is TRBV4-3, the J gene TRBJ1-1, with 8 bases that match TRBD1. CDR1 and CDR2 from the germline V gene are LGHNA and YSLEER. The CDR3 contains 17 residues. Trimming cost V 0 bases and J 0 bases; bases outside gene matches: 6. The DNA of the CDR3 is TGCGCCAGCAGCCAAGATCCGGACAGGGTCATGAACACTGAAGCTTTCTTT. Amino acid sequence: CASSQDPDRVMNTEAFF.

This clone has only a few counts. The chain employs TRBV6-1 and TRBJ2-7, with TRBD2 as a possible D gene (6 bases). The CDR3 is 14 residues long. V was cut by 2 bases and J by 3 bases, with 11 bases left in between. Germline CDR1 is MNHNS and CDR2 is SASEGT. CDR3 DNA sequence: TGTGCCAGCAGTGAACAAGGCGGGAACTACGAGCAGTACTTC. It codes for CASSEQGGNYEQYF.

Only a few counts were recorded for this clone. The V gene is TRBV29-1, the J gene TRBJ2-3; the match to TRBD1 covers 8 bases. After removal of 5 bases from V and 0 bases from J, the junction contained 1 base not matched to a gene. There are 13 residues in the CDR3. Germline CDR1 SQVTM, CDR2 ANQGSEA. CDR3 DNA sequence: TGCAGCGTTCGACAGGGGAGCACAGATACGCAGTATTTT. It translates to CSVRQGSTDTQYF.

V gene TRBV5-4 combines with J gene TRBJ2-3, with D unclear. The germline V gene encodes CDR1 SGHNT and CDR2 YYREEE (reference sequence). The CDR3 extends over 14 amino acids. Deletions cut 0 bases from V and 6 bases from J, with 11 bases between. This CDR3 is CASSLALHEDTQYF. CDR3 DNA: TGTGCCAGCAGCTTGGCGTTACATGAGGATACGCAGTATTTT.

This clone appeared a few times. V and J are TRBV7-3 and TRBJ1-6, with 7 bases matching TRBD1. Germline trimming cut 5 bases from V and 6 bases from J; bases unmatched to any gene: 4. The CDR3 is 14 residues long. From germline, CDR1 is SGHTA and CDR2 FQGTGA. CDR3 loop: CASSRQGGNSPLHF. CDR3 sequence (DNA): TGTGCCAGCAGCCGACAGGGAGGTAATTCACCCCTCCACTTT.

The V and J genes are TRBV18 and TRBJ1-1; D is uncertain. Germline loops: CDR1 KGHSH, CDR2 LQKENI. The CDR3 runs 13 residues. The V gene lost 3 bases and the J gene lost 1 base, with 6 bases spanning the gap. This CDR3 is CASSPGPNTEAFF. Here the CDR3 DNA reads TGTGCCAGCTCACCGGGCCCGAACACTGAAGCTTTCTTT.

V and J are TRBV6-1 and TRBJ1-5; a possible D gene is TRBD1 (5 bases). Germline CDR1 MNHNS, CDR2 SASEGT. The CDR3 consists of 14 residues. The V and J ends lost 2 bases and 9 bases respectively, with 14 bases between them. The CDR3 nucleotides read TGTGCCAGCAGTGAAACGGCAGGGATGCGGCCCCAGCATTTT. It translates to CASSETAGMRPQHF.

The chain is built from TRBV7-2 and TRBJ1-5; TRBD1 is a possible D gene (6 bases). CDR3 length: 14 residues. Trimming pared 1 base from V and 6 bases from J, leaving 10 bases between. Germline V gives CDR1 SGHTA, CDR2 FQGNSA. This chain's CDR3 is CASSLGGAGQPQHF. In DNA, the CDR3 is TGTGCCAGCAGCTTAGGGGGGGCAGGTCAGCCCCAGCATTTT.

The chain has TRBV9 and TRBJ1-4, with D perhaps TRBD1 (5 bases). Trimming left V 4 bases short and J 6 bases short, with 13 bases between. The CDR3 extends over 14 amino acids. CDR1 is SGDLS and CDR2 is YYNGEE in the germline V gene. CDR3 sequence reads: CASSSLGGDEKLFF. The CDR3 DNA sequence: TGTGCCAGCAGCTCCCTGGGGGGGGATGAAAAACTGTTTTTT. Filled out from reference TRBV9 and TRBJ1-4, the complete variable domain reads DSGVTQTPKHLITATGQRVTLRCSPRSGDLSVYWYQQSLDQGLQFLIQYYNGEERAKGNILERFSAQQFPDLHSELNLSSLELGDSALYFCASSSLGGDEKLFFGSGTQLSVL.

This rearrangement joins TRBV25-1 to TRBJ2-7, with D hard to call. Germline V lookup: CDR1 MGHDK, CDR2 SYGVNS. CDR3 length: 15 amino acids. The V and J ends lost 3 bases and 2 bases respectively, with 14 bases between them. The CDR3 spells CASSDPATATYEQYF. CDR3 bases: TGTGCCAGCAGTGACCCCGCGACGGCTACCTACGAGCAGTACTTC.

The chain couples TRBV6-5 to TRBJ1-2, with D maybe TRBD1 (6 bases). CDR3 length: 13 residues. The V and J ends lost 4 bases and 7 bases respectively, with 13 bases between them. Looked up from germline, CDR1 is MNHEY and CDR2 is SVGAGI. The CDR3 nucleotides read TGTGCCAGCAGTTCCGCCACAGGGAGTGGCTACACCTTC. As protein: CASSSATGSGYTF.

The V call is TRBV28, the J call TRBJ2-6; unclear D gene. CDR1 and CDR2 (germline): MDHEN, SYDVKM. The CDR3 runs to 14 residues. V dropped 6 bases and J dropped 1 base, with 7 bases sitting between them. CDR3 sequence (DNA): TGTGCCAGCAGCGAGCCTTCTGGGGCCAACGTCCTGACTTTC. Protein product: CASSEPSGANVLTF.

V usage is TRBV6-1 and J usage is TRBJ1-1; D gene ambiguous. CDR1 is MNHNS and CDR2 is SASEGT in the germline V gene. The CDR3 runs to 15 residues. V was trimmed by 4 bases and J by 1 base, leaving 13 bases between them. In DNA, the CDR3 is TGTGCCAGCAGTGGAGGGAGAGAGGCGAACACTGAAGCTTTCTTT. It yields the protein CASSGGREANTEAFF.

This chain links TRBV6-5 with TRBJ1-5, with D possibly matching TRBD1 (5 bases). The V end was cut by 5 bases, the J end by 9 bases, with 17 bases between. Germline CDR1 reads MNHEY; CDR2 reads SVGAGI. CDR3 length: 14 residues. The CDR3 here is CASSERGGGRPQHF. CDR3 nucleotide sequence: TGTGCCAGCAGTGAGAGGGGAGGCGGTCGGCCCCAGCATTTT.

This clone came up a few times. CDR3 loop: CASSLVGTATYQPQHF. As DNA, the CDR3 is TGTGCCAGCAGCTTAGTAGGGACAGCTACTTATCAGCCCCAGCATTTT. The chain is built from TRBV7-8 and TRBJ1-5, with 7 positions matching TRBD1. This CDR3 contains 16 residues. Trimming cost V 1 base and J 5 bases; bases outside gene matches: 8. Germline lookup yields CDR1 SGHVS and CDR2 FQNEAQ.

The chain is built from TRBV6-5 and TRBJ2-7, with no clear D. This CDR3 is 16 amino acids long. V was cut by 0 bases and J by 3 bases, with 15 bases left in between. Germline values: CDR1 MNHEY, CDR2 SVGAGI. The CDR3 DNA reads TGTGCCAGCAGTTACTCGGGCGGACGGGCAGGCTACGAGCAGTACTTC. This translates into CASSYSGGRAGYEQYF.

The chain couples TRBV5-1 to TRBJ1-4; D is uncertain. The V end lost 3 bases, the J end lost 7 bases, and 13 bases lay between the germline ends. From germline, CDR1 is SGHRS and CDR2 YFSETQ. The CDR3 loop spans 14 amino acids. The CDR3 spells CASSSRGSGEKLFF. CDR3 nucleotide sequence: TGCGCCAGCAGCTCCCGGGGTTCAGGTGAAAAACTGTTTTTT.

This clone was seen just once. The V gene is TRBV7-9, the J gene TRBJ2-6; D perhaps matches TRBD1 (5 bases). Germline V lookup: CDR1 SEHNR, CDR2 FQNEAQ (reference sequence). The CDR3 is made up of 16 amino acids. V gave up 4 bases and J gave up 3 bases, with 13 bases separating them. The CDR3 protein is CASSSQGALGANVLTF. CDR3 nucleotides: TGTGCCAGCAGCTCACAAGGGGCGCTTGGGGCCAACGTCCTGACTTTC.

This clone appeared a single time. The chain uses TRBV7-6 and TRBJ2-7, with 7 bases identical to TRBD1. Trimming took 4 bases from V and 2 from J; bases not matched to a gene: 5. From germline, CDR1 is SGHVS and CDR2 FNYEAQ. The CDR3 sequence is 14 residues long. The DNA of the CDR3 is TGTGCCAGCAGCTCCCGGACAGGCCCCTACGAGCAGTACTTC. Translation gives CASSSRTGPYEQYF.

The gene calls are TRBV4-3 and TRBJ2-1, with TRBD1 matching 11 bases. Germline V gives CDR1 LGHNA, CDR2 YSLEER. The CDR3 loop spans 15 amino acids. Losses at the gene ends were 4 bases for V and 4 bases for J; bases not matched to a gene: 3. The CDR3 DNA reads as TGCGCCAGCAGCCTCGGACAGGGGGCATACAATGAGCAGTTCTTC. Its protein is CASSLGQGAYNEQFF.

The rearrangement links TRBV18 to TRBJ1-1, with 7 bases lining up with TRBD1. This CDR3 has 14 residues. The V and J ends lost 5 bases and 2 bases, in that order; junction bases with no gene match: 5. The germline gives CDR1 KGHSH, CDR2 LQKENI. CDR3 in DNA: TGTGCCAGCTCAGCTCAGGGGGGTAACACTGAAGCTTTCTTT. Amino acids: CASSAQGGNTEAFF.

The chain combines TRBV7-2 with TRBJ1-1; 8 nucleotides agree with TRBD1. The CDR3 runs 14 residues. With V trimmed by 1 base and J by 4 bases, 2 bases remained unmatched. Germline V gene sequence: CDR1 SGHTA, CDR2 FQGNSA. DNA for the CDR3: TGTGCCAGCAGCTTAGGGACAGGGTCCACTGAAGCTTTCTTT. Its protein is CASSLGTGSTEAFF.

The chain has TRBV29-1 and TRBJ2-3; TRBD1 aligns across 10 bases. Germline assignment: CDR1 SQVTM and CDR2 ANQGSEA. With V trimmed by 6 bases and J by 1 base, 1 base remained unmatched. This CDR3 is 13 amino acids long. This chain's CDR3 is CSVGTGGTDTQYF. The CDR3, as DNA: TGCAGCGTGGGGACAGGGGGCACAGATACGCAGTATTTT.

Details on this clone: A read error may account for a junction end that differs from germline. The CDR3 nucleotides read TGTGCCAGCAGCCCACGGGCTCCTAGCTCCTCCGAGCAGTACTTC. Its protein is CASSPRAPSSSEQYF. The chain recombines TRBV14 with TRBJ2-7; the D gene is possibly TRBD2 (5 bases). This CDR3 region has 15 residues. Germline CDR1 reads SGHDN; CDR2 reads FVKESK.

In regard to this clone: Other DNA sequences of this sample code for an identical CDR3. V gene TRBV5-4 combines with J gene TRBJ2-5; 11 nucleotides align to TRBD2. The CDR3 is 16 residues long. V was pared by 0 bases and J by 2 bases, with 3 bases of the junction left unmatched. CDR1 and CDR2 from the germline V gene are SGHNT and YYREEE (reference sequence). CDR3 nucleotides: TGTGCCAGCAGCTTGGGGGGACTAGCGGCACAAGAGACCCAGTACTTC. It translates to CASSLGGLAAQETQYF.

The V gene is TRBV5-1, the J gene TRBJ2-7, with 7 nucleotides matching TRBD2. Germline CDR1 SGHRS, CDR2 YFSETQ. The trim removed 3 bases at V and 4 bases at J, leaving 7 bases unmatched. The CDR3 contains 14 residues. The CDR3 is CASSWGTTPYEQYF. CDR3 nucleotide sequence: TGCGCCAGCAGCTGGGGGACTACCCCGTACGAGCAGTACTTC. The full variable domain, completed using reference TRBV5-1 and TRBJ2-7, is KAGVTQTPRYLIKTRGQQVTLSCSPISGHRSVSWYQQTPGQGLQFLFEYFSETQRNKGNFPGRFSGRQFSNSRSEMNVSTLELGDSALYLCASSWGTTPYEQYFGPGTRLTVT.